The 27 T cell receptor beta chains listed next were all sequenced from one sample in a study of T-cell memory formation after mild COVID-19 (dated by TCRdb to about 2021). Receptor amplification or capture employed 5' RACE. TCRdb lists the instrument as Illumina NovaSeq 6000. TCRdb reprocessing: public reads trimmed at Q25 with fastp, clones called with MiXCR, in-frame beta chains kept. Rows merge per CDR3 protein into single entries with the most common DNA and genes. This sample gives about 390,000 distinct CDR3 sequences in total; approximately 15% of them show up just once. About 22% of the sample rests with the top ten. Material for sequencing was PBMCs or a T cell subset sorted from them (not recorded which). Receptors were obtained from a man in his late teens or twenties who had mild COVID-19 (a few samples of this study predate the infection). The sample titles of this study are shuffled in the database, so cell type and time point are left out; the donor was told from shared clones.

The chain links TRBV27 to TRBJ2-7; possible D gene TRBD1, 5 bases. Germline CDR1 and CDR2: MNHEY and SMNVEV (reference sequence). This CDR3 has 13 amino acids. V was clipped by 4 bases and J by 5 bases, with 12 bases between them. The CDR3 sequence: CASSWGRANEQYF. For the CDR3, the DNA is TGTGCCAGCAGTTGGGGCAGGGCTAACGAGCAGTACTTC.

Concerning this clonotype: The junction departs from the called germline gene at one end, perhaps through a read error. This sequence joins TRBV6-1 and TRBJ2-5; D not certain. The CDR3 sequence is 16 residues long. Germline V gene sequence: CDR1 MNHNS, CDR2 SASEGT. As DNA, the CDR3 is TGTGCCAGAAGTGAAGGATTAACTACAATCAGGGAGACCCAGTACTTC. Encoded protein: CARSEGLTTIRETQYF.

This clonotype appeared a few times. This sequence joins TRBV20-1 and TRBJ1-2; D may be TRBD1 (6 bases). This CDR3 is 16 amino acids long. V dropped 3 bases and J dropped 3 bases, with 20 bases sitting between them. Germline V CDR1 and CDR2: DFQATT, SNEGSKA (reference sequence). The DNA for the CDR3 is TGCAGTGCTAGTTTACAGGGTTTGGGTAACGACTATGGCTACACCTTC. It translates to CSASLQGLGNDYGYTF.

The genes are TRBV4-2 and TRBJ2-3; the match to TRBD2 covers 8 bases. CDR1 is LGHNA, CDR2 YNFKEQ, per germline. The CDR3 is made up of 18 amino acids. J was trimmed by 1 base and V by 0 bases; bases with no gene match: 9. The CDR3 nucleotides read TGTGCCAGCAGCCAAGAAGGGGGAGCGGGGGATGGCACAGATACGCAGTATTTT. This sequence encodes CASSQEGGAGDGTDTQYF.

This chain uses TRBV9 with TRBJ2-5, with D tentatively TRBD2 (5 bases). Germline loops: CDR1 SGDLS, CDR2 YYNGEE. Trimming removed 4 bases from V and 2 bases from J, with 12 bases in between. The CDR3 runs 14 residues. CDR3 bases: TGTGCCAGCAGCACCTACACGGGACAAGAGACCCAGTACTTC. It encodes CASSTYTGQETQYF. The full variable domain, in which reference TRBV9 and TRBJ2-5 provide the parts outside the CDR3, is DSGVTQTPKHLITATGQRVTLRCSPRSGDLSVYWYQQSLDQGLQFLIQYYNGEERAKGNILERFSAQQFPDLHSELNLSSLELGDSALYFCASSTYTGQETQYFGPGTRLLVL.

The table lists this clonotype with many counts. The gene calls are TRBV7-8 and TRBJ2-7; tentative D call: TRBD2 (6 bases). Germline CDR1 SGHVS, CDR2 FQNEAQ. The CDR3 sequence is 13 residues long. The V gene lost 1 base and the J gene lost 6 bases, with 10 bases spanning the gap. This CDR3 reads CASSLVGGFEQYV. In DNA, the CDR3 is TGTGCCAGCAGCTTAGTGGGGGGTTTCGAGCAGTACGTC.

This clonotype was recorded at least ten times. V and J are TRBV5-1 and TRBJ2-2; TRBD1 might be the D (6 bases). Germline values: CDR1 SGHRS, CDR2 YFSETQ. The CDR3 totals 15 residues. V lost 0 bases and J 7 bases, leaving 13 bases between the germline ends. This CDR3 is CASSLAAEGDGELFF. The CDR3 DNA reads TGCGCCAGCAGCTTGGCGGCAGAGGGGGACGGGGAGCTGTTTTTT.

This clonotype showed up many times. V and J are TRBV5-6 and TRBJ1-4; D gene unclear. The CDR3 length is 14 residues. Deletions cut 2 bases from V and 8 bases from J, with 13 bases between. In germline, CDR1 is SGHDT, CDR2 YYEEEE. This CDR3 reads CASSFRPLVEKLFF. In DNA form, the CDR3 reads TGTGCCAGCAGCTTCCGACCTCTTGTAGAAAAACTGTTTTTT.

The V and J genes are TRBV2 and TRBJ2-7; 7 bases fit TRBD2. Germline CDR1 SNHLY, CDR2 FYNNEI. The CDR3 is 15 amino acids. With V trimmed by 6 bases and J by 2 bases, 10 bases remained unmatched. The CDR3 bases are TGTGCCAGCAGGACCCTTCCCGGGGGGACCTACGAGCAGTACGTC. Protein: CASRTLPGGTYEQYV.

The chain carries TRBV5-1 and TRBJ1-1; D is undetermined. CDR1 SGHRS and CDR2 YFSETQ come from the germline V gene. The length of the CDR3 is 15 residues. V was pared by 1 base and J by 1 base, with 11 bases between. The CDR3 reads CASSLYGPGNTEAFF. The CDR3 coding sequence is TGCGCCAGCAGCTTGTACGGGCCAGGGAACACTGAAGCTTTCTTT. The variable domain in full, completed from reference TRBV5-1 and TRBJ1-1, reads KAGVTQTPRYLIKTRGQQVTLSCSPISGHRSVSWYQQTPGQGLQFLFEYFSETQRNKGNFPGRFSGRQFSNSRSEMNVSTLELGDSALYLCASSLYGPGNTEAFFGQGTRLTVV.

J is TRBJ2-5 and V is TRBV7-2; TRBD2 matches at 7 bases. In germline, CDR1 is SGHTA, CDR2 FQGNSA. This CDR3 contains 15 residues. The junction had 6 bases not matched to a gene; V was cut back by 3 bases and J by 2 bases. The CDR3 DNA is TGTGCCAGCAGCTTTCGTGGGGGGGTTCAAGAGACCCAGTACTTC. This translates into CASSFRGGVQETQYF.

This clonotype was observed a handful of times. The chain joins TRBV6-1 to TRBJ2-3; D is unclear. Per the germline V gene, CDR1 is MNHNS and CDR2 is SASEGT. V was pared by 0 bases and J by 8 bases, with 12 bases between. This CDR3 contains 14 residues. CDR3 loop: CASSEAGARGTQYF. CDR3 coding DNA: TGTGCCAGCAGTGAAGCTGGTGCGAGAGGTACGCAGTATTTT.

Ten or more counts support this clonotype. The CDR3 DNA reads as TGTGCCAGCTCATCCGGGACAGACACTGAAGCTTTCTTT. Its protein product is CASSSGTDTEAFF. The gene calls are TRBV18 and TRBJ1-1; 7 positions agree with TRBD1. The V and J ends lost 5 bases and 3 bases, in that order; junction bases with no gene match: 3. Germline values: CDR1 KGHSH, CDR2 LQKENI. The CDR3 has 13 amino acids.

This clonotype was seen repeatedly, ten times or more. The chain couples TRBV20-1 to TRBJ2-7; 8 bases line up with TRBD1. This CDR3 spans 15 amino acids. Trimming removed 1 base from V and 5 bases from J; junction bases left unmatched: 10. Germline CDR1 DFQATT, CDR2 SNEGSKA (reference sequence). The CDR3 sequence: CSARGFWTGSHEQYV. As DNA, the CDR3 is TGCAGTGCTAGAGGTTTCTGGACAGGGTCCCACGAGCAGTACGTC.

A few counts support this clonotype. This chain's CDR3 is CASSLRPGVGTGELFF. The CDR3 bases are TGCGCCAGCAGCCTCAGACCAGGGGTGGGCACCGGGGAGCTGTTTTTT. The gene calls are TRBV4-1 and TRBJ2-2, with TRBD1 as a possible D gene (6 bases). The V end lost 4 bases, the J end lost 4 bases, and 16 bases lay between the germline ends. This CDR3 spans 16 amino acids. Germline loops: CDR1 MGHRA, CDR2 YSYEKL.

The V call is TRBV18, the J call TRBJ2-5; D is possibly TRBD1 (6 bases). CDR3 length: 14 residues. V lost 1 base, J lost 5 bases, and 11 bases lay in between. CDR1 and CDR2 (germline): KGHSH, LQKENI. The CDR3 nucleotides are TGTGCCAGCTCACCACTCACCAGGGGCGAGACCCAGTACTTC. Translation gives CASSPLTRGETQYF.

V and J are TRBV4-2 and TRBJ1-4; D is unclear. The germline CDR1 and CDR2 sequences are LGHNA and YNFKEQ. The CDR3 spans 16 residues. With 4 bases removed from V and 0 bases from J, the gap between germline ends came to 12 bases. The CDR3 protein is CASSLSDRSTNEKLFF. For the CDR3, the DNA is TGTGCCAGCAGCCTCTCGGACCGGTCAACTAATGAAAAACTGTTTTTT.

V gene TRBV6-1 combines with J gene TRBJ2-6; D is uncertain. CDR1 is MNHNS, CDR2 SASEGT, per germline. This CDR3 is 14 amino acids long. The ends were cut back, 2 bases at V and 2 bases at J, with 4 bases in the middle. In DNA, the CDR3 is TGTGCCAGCAGTGAACTAGCTGGGGCCAACGTCCTGACTTTC. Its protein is CASSELAGANVLTF.

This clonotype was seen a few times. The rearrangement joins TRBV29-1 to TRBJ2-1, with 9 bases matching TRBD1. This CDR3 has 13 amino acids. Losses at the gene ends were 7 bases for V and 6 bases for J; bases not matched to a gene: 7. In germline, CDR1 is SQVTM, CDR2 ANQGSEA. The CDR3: CSAETDRGNEQFF. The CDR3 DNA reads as TGCAGCGCCGAAACGGACAGGGGCAATGAGCAGTTCTTC.

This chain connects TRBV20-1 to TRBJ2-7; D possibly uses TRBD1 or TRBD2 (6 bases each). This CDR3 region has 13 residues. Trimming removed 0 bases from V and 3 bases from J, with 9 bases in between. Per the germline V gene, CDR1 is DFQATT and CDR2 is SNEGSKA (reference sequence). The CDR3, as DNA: TGCAGTGCTAGAGACGGGGGCTTCTACGAGCAGTACGTC. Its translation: CSARDGGFYEQYV.

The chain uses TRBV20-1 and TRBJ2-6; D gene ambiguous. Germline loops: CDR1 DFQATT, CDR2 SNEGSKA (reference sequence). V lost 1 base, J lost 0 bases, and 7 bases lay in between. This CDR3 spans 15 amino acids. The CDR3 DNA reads TGCAGTGCTAGAGGACGGGCCTCTGGGGCCAACGTCCTGACTTTC. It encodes CSARGRASGANVLTF.

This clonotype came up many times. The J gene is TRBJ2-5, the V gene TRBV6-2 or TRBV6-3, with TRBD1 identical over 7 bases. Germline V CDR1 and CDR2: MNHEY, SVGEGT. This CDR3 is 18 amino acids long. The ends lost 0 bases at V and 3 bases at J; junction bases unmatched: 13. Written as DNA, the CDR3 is TGTGCCAGCAGTTACTCGATGATCCGACAGGGTAGGGAAGAGACCCAGTACTTC. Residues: CASSYSMIRQGREETQYF.

Here the CDR3 DNA reads TGCGCCAGCAGCCTTCGCCAAAAGGGGACAGATACGCAGTATTTT. Its translation is CASSLRQKGTDTQYF. The rearrangement links TRBV5-1 to TRBJ2-3, with D perhaps matching TRBD1 (5 bases). V lost 4 bases to trimming and J lost 3 bases, with 15 bases between them. The CDR3 is 15 amino acids. CDR1 is SGHRS, CDR2 YFSETQ, per germline.

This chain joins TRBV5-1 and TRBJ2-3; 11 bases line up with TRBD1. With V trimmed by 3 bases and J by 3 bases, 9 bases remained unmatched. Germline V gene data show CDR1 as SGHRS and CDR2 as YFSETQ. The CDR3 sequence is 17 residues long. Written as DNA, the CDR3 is TGCGCCAGCAGCTCCTCGACCGGGACAGGGGGTACAGATACGCAGTATTTT. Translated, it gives CASSSSTGTGGTDTQYF. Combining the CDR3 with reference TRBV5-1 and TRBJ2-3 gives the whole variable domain KAGVTQTPRYLIKTRGQQVTLSCSPISGHRSVSWYQQTPGQGLQFLFEYFSETQRNKGNFPGRFSGRQFSNSRSEMNVSTLELGDSALYLCASSSSTGTGGTDTQYFGPGTRLTVL.

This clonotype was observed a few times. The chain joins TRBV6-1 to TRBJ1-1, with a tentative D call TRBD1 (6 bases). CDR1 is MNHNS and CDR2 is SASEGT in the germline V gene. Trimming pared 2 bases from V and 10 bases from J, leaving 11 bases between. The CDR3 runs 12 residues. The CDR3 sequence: CASSENVGAAFF. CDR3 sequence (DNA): TGTGCCAGCAGTGAAAACGTGGGGGCAGCTTTCTTT.

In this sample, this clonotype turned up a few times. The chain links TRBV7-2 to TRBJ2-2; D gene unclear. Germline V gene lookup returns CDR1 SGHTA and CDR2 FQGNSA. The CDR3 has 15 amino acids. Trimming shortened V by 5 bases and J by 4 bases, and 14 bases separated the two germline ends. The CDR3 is CASSIDRVRTGELFF. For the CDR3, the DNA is TGTGCCAGCAGCATAGATAGGGTTCGCACCGGGGAGCTGTTTTTT.

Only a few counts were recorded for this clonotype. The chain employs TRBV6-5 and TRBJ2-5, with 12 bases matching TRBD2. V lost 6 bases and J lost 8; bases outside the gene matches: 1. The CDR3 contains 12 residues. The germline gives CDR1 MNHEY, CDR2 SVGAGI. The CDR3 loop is CASRLAGGTQYF. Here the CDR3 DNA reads TGTGCCAGCAGACTAGCGGGGGGAACCCAGTACTTC.